This record covers a single TCR beta chain. The sample belongs to a study of patients and donors after allogeneic stem cell transplantation. Each CDR3 protein is one row after TCRdb ran MiXCR on the RT-PCR reads. The repertoire has about a million distinct CDR3 sequences, approximately 18% of them found once; the top ten carry approximately 5.9%. CDR3 length equals 13 residues. Trimming left V 6 bases short and J 3 bases short, with 8 bases between. The receptor was derived from a human donor who was either an allogeneic HSCT recipient or a stem cell or donor lymphocyte infusion donor (not recorded which). It is not recorded whose cells these are; they may come from a transplant donor. The chain employs TRBV12-3 or TRBV12-4 and TRBJ1-4; D remains ambiguous. Input material: blood, either unsorted or a sorted T cell fraction (not recorded which). The CDR3 DNA sequence: TGTGCCAGCAGCCCCCCCTCTAATGAAAAACTGTTTTTT. This sequence encodes CASSPPSNEKLFF.